The rows below give T cell receptor beta chains drawn from one sample of a study of cytomegalovirus exposure and HLA in healthy donors. Produced via immunoSEQ multiplex PCR; TCRdb's table is partial and in-frame only. Of around 130,000 clones listed, roughly four fifths are singletons. Sequencing was carried out using PBMCs. The receptors stem from a woman in her forties or fifties in good health and CMV-seronegative. Both conserved end residues are trimmed from each CDR3. Clone size is shown for a subset of rows, as once, few, many or a class of expanded clone.

V gene	J gene	clone size	CDR3 protein
TRBV5-1	TRBJ2-5	-	ASSLWTGNSQY
TRBV7-3	TRBJ2-3	-	ASSPRQGATDTQY
TRBV10-3	TRBJ2-3	once	ATVEGTSTDTQY
TRBV28	TRBJ1-5	few	ASSLDRGLLRYQPQH
TRBV29-1	TRBJ1-2	few	SVELQGLRGYP
TRBV29-1	TRBJ1-2	-	SVEFRDNYGYT
TRBV19	TRBJ2-3	-	ASGDRGRATPSSDTQY
TRBV2	TRBJ2-5	-	ASGGQQIETQY
TRBV6-5	TRBJ2-7	-	ASSSVTGTEQY
TRBV28	TRBJ1-5	-	ASRRGGSNQPQH
TRBV2	TRBJ1-5	-	ASSDSDRLGQPQN
TRBV5-4	TRBJ2-6	-	ASSLLAGGSGANVLT
TRBV15	TRBJ1-5	-	ATSKHPGPQH
TRBV25-1	TRBJ1-5	-	ASSKQGNQPQH
TRBV6-1	TRBJ2-7	-	ASSEASDEQY
TRBV13	TRBJ2-3	-	ASSLVTSGGTDTQY
TRBV25-1	TRBJ1-1	-	ASSVLQGWGPEAF
TRBV30	TRBJ2-6	-	AWSSGQAGANVLT
TRBV28	TRBJ2-1	-	AACSGRSYNEQF
TRBV5-1	TRBJ2-1	-	ASSVAGAANEQF
TRBV19	TRBJ1-5	-	ASSMGGYGQPQH
TRBV6-5	TRBJ1-3	once	ASSYRGFGSKNTIY